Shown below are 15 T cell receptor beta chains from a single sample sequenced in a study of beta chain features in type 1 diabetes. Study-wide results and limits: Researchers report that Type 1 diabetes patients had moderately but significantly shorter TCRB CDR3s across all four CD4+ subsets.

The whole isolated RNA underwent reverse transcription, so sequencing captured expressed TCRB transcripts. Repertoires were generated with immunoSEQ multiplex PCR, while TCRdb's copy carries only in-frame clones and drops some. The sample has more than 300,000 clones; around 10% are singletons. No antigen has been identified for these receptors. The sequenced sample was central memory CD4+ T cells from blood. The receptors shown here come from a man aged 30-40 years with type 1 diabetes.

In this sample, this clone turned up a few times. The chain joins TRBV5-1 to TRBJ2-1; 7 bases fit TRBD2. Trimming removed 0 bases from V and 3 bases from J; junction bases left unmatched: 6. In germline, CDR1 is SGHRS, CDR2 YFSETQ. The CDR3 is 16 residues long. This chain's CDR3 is CASSLGGSGNYNEQFF. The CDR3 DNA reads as TGCGCCAGCAGCTTGGGCGGGAGTGGGAACTACAATGAGCAGTTCTTC.

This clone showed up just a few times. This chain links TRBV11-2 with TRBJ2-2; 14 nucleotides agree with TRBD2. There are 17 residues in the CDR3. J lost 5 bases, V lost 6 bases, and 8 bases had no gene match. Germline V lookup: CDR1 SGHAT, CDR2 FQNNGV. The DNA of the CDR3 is TGTGCCAGCAGGGGCGGGACTAGCGGGAGTTGGACCGGGGAGCTGTTTTTT. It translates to CASRGGTSGSWTGELFF.

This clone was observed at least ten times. The CDR3 protein is CASSQGGLAGSSSYNEQFF. The CDR3 DNA reads TGTGCCAGCAGCCAAGGGGGACTAGCGGGGAGCAGCTCCTACAATGAGCAGTTCTTC. This chain joins TRBV4-2 and TRBJ2-1; 13 nucleotides match TRBD2. Germline V CDR1 and CDR2: LGHNA, YNFKEQ. The CDR3 has 19 amino acids. The V gene end was trimmed by 1 base and the J gene end by 0 bases; junction bases not matched to a gene: 6.

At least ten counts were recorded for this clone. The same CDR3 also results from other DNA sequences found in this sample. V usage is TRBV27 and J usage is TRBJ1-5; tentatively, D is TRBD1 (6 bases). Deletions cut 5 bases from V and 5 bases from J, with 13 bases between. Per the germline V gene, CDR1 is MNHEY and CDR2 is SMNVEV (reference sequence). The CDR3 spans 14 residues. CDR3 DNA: TGTGCCAGCAGTCAACAGGGAGCATATCAGCCCCAGCATTTT. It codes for CASSQQGAYQPQHF.

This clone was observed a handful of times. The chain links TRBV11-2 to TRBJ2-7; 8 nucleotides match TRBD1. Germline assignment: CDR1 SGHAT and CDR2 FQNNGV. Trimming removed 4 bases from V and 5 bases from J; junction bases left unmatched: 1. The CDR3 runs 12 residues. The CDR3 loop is CASSSDRDEQYF. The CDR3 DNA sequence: TGTGCCAGCAGCTCGGACAGGGACGAGCAGTACTTC.

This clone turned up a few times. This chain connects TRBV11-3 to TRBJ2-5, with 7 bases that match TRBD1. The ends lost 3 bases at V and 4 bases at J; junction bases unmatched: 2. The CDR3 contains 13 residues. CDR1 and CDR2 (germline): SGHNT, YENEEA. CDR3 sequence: CASSFPGGETQYF. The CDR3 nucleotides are TGTGCCAGCAGCTTCCCAGGGGGAGAGACCCAGTACTTC.

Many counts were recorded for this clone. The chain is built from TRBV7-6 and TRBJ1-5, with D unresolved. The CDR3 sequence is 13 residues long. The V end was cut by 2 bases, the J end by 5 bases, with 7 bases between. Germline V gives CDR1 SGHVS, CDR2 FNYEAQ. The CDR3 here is CASSLNEDQPQHF. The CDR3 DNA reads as TGTGCCAGCAGCTTAAATGAGGATCAGCCCCAGCATTTT.

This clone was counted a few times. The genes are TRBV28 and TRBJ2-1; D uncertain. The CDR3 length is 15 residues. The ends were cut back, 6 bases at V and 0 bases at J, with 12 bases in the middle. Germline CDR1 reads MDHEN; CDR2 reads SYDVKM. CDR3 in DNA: TGTGCCAGCAGCGCCGGCGGCGGCTCCTACAATGAGCAGTTCTTC. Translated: CASSAGGGSYNEQFF.

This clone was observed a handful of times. CDR3 sequence: CASAGGTGAYEQYF. CDR3 nucleotides: TGTGCCAGCGCAGGCGGGACAGGGGCCTACGAGCAGTACTTC. The chain links TRBV28 to TRBJ2-7; 10 bases map to TRBD1. The CDR3 loop spans 14 amino acids. Germline CDR1 reads MDHEN; CDR2 reads SYDVKM. Trimming at V came to 8 bases and at J to 2 bases, leaving 6 bases not matched to a gene.

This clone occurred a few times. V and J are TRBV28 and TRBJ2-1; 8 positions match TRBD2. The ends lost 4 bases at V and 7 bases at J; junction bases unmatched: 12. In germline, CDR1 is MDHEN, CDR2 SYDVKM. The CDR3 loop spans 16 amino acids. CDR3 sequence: CASSYTPGLVVNEQFF. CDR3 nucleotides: TGTGCCAGCAGTTATACACCGGGACTAGTGGTGAATGAGCAGTTCTTC.

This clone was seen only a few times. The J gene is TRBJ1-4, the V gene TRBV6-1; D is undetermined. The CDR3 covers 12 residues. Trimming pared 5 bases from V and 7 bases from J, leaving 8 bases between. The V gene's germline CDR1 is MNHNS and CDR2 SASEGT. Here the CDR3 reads CASSSDSEKLFF. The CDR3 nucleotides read TGTGCCAGCAGTTCGGATAGTGAAAAACTGTTTTTT.

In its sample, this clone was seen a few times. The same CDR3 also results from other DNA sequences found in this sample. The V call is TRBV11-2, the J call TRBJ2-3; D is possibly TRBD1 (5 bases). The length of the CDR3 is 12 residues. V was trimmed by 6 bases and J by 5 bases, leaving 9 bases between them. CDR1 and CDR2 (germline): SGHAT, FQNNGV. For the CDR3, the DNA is TGTGCCAGCAGTCCGCAGGGAGATACGCAGTATTTT. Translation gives CASSPQGDTQYF. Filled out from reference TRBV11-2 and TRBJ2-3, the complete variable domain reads EAGVAQSPRYKIIEKRQSVAFWCNPISGHATLYWYQQILGQGPKLLIQFQNNGVVDDSQLPKDRFSAERLKGVDSTLKIQPAKLEDSAVYLCASSPQGDTQYFGPGTRLTVL.

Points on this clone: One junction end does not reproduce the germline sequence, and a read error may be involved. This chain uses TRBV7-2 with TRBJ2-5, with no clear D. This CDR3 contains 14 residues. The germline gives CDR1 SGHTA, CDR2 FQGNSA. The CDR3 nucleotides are TGTGCCAGCAGCTTAGTGGAGAGTACAGAGTCCCAGTACTTC. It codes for CASSLVESTESQYF.

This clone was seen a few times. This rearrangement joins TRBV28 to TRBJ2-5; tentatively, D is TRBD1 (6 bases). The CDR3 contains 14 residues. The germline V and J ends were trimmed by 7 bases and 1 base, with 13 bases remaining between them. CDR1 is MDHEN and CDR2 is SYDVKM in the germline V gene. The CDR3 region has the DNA TGTGCCAGCACCGACGGACAGACCCAAGAGACCCAGTACTTC. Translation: CASTDGQTQETQYF.

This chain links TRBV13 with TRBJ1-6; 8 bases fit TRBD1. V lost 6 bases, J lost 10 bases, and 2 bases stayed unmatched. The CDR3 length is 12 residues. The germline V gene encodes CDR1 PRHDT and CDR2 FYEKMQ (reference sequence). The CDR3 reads CASRGTGSPLHF. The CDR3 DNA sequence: TGTGCCAGCAGGGGGACAGGATCACCCCTCCACTTT.